This TCR beta chain was captured by sequencing in a study of blood T cell repertoires in COVID-19 (dated by TCRdb to 2018 to 2020). In the study overall: Collaborator samples came from the United States, Italy and Spain and covered acute and convalescent phases of COVID-19. The material from the prospective study consisted of cDNA or gDNA derived from T cells, B-cell-depleted T cells, or PBMCs. The dataset comprised deeply sampled blood TCRbeta repertoires from subjects exposed to, actively infected with, or recovered from COVID-19. The repertoires were released in a freely available public database intended as a resource for research on the immune response to SARS-CoV-2. Samples were obtained from the ongoing ImmuneRACE study (first 160 participants) and from 1,000 to 1,500 subjects provided by 6 global collaborators. The sample metadata nearly always contained a de-identified subject ID, COVID-19 status, age in years and sex. HLA class I and class II types, where available, came from metadata supplied by the sample provider rather than from assay-based typing. What the authors observed across the whole study: How much clinical and demographic metadata was included differed by source and by participant, and the metadata was provided uncurated.

After removal of 3 bases from V and 3 bases from J, the junction retains 9 bases not matched to a gene. The cysteine opens and the phenylalanine closes a CDR3 of 17 amino acids. This entry keeps only the CDR3 DNA: 51 bases, framed from base 1. For CDR1 and CDR2, the germline V gene lists KGHSH and LQKENI. About this clone: What antigen it recognizes has not been identified. Base qualities were left out, and no much larger clone turns up one base away.

TCRbeta CDR3 regions were amplified from genomic DNA using the immunoSEQ Assay, a bias-controlled multiplex PCR. For the original study's pipeline: The number of nucleated cells in each sample was estimated by amplification of reference gene primers within the assay. To quantify the absolute abundance of each unique TCRbeta CDR3 rearrangement, sequence reads were collapsed and filtered. For each sample, productive Simpson clonality was calculated by taking the square root of Simpson's diversity index across productive rearrangements. The source is immuneACCESS, and TCRdb retained only in-frame sequences with V and J called. Part of the clones is not carried over; for the studies checked, unresolved V genes explain less than half of this, and the remainder is unexplained. The DNA was the basis for D and trimming; V, J and clone size are from that table. Counted in this sample were some 350,000 clones; approximately 92% of them appeared once. The ten largest clonotypes hold less than 1.2% of the sample.

Enrolling through a virtual design, the prospective study's participants ranged in age from roughly 18 to 90 years and lived across approximately 25 United States geographic areas. Cohort assignment in the prospective study relied on participant-reported clinical history from a screening survey and a study questionnaire. ImmuneRACE Cohort 3 recovered participants were defined by two consecutive negative NP/OP PCR tests, healthcare professional clearance, or symptom resolution. Mobile phlebotomists in the prospective study collected whole blood, serum and a nasopharyngeal or oropharyngeal swab from every participant. Over a roughly 2-month period, participants in the prospective study had the option of providing additional blood draws and questionnaires. Blood samples from the prospective study were shipped frozen or at room temperature prior to DNA extraction.

The receptor's source is a man aged 18 to 29 who had recovered from COVID-19. The material sequenced was PBMCs or T cells enriched from blood (not recorded which). The chain couples TRBV18 to TRBJ2-1, with 9 middle bases fitting TRBD2. The nucleotides read TGTGCCAGCTCACCCCTTACTAGCGGGTCCGTCTACAATGAGCAGTTCTTC. It specifies CASSPLTSGSVYNEQFF.